What follows is one TCR beta chain and its context. Antigen: not known. The data derive from a study of T-cell memory formation after mild COVID-19. Whole-study results and caveats: For contracting clones, CD4+ ones sat mainly in CM and EM, CD8+ in EMRA.

Germline values: CDR1 SGHVS, CDR2 FNYEAQ. V was pared by 0 bases and J by 4 bases, with 16 bases between. This CDR3 has 17 residues. Via MiXCR, TCRdb re-called the 5' RACE reads, giving one row per CDR3 protein. The table records about 470,000 distinct CDR3 sequences, about 23% of them present only once. The clonotype originates from an adult woman who had mild COVID-19 (a few samples of this study predate the infection). Cell type and time point are not known. The chain joins TRBV7-6 to TRBJ2-1; D unresolved. Sequenced material: PBMCs or a T cell subset sorted from them (not recorded which). CDR3 residues: CASSLADESGPYNEQFF. CDR3 sequence (DNA): TGTGCCAGCAGCTTAGCGGACGAGTCTGGCCCTTACAATGAGCAGTTCTTC. Combining the CDR3 with reference TRBV7-6 and TRBJ2-1 gives the whole variable domain GAGVSQSPRYKVTKRGQDVALRCDPISGHVSLYWYRQALGQGPEFLTYFNYEAQQDKSGLPNDRFSAERPEGSISTLTIQRTEQRDSAMYRCASSLADESGPYNEQFFGPGTRLTVL.